The following is a T cell receptor (beta chain) sequence with its context. Its target is unknown. The sample is drawn from a study of cytomegalovirus exposure and HLA in healthy donors. Separation from the 666-subject first cohort characterized the roughly 120-subject validation cohort, to which the donors belonged. Notes on the study in general: Whilst most TCR sequences proved rare, a subset of public TCRs occurred across many donors. A later analysis found first-cohort TCR clusters tended to co-occur in the 120 validation repertoires.

Using immunoSEQ multiplex PCR, the repertoire was profiled, and TCRdb retains in-frame clones only, with some absent. The sample lists 60,000 to 80,000 clones; approximately 94% were seen once. There are 16 residues in the CDR3. In germline, CDR1 is SGHRS, CDR2 YFSETQ. Trimming took 0 bases from V and 1 from J, leaving 14 bases between them. J is TRBJ2-7 and V is TRBV5-1; no clear D gene. The sample was PBMCs. The clonotype was recovered from a woman aged 18 to 35 in good health and CMV-seropositive. The DNA of the CDR3 is TGCGCCAGCAGCTTGGGGCAGGCCCTTAGGTCCTACGAGCAGTACTTC. This encodes CASSLGQALRSYEQYF.